The source of this TCR beta chain is a study of CXCR3-negative and CXCR3-positive naive CD8 T cells. This CDR3 is built from 15 residues. Worth noting for this clonotype: Antigen: not known.

In preparing the TRB cDNA libraries, 5' RACE with UMI labels was used. No DNA is given; TCRdb re-called the 5' RACE reads and lists each CDR3 protein once. The sample table sets out tens of thousands of distinct CDR3 sequences. Study observations and caveats: CXCR3-expressing naive cells carried TRB CDR3s more hydrophobic than those of CXCR3-negative naive cells.

This chain joins TRBV12-3 or TRBV12-4 and TRBJ2-7; lacking DNA, the TRBD1 call made by TCRdb goes unchecked. The source of this sequence is a human donor in good health. Some clones in this sample may be carry-over from other donors' samples. The sequenced material came from naive CXCR3+ CD8+ T cells from blood. Sample subset: CD45RO-CCR7+CD27+CD95- naive CD8+ T cells expressing CXCR3 (TNR3+). The CDR3 sequence: CASSDPGQSFYEQYF.